The clone carrying this TCR beta chain has more than one count but fewer than ten. Its specificity is unknown. The germline V gene has CDR1 SQVTM and CDR2 ANQGSEA. The CDR3 sequence is 16 residues long. The ends were cut back, 0 bases at V and 0 bases at J, with 14 bases in the middle. The sample comes from a study of post-analysis software for immune sequencing data. Sequencing libraries made from TCR beta cDNA carried unique molecular identifiers. About 500,000 cDNA molecules were obtained per 1 to 10 million input T cells. TCRdb used MiXCR to reprocess the PCR reads, holding one entry per CDR3 protein. The sample has about 760,000 distinct CDR3 sequences, approximately 30% seen once; the top ten hold under 0.7%. Overall study results and limits: There were five or six TRBV segments more frequent in patients than controls, and TRBV5-6, TRBV5-1 and TRBV20-1 were among them.

The source is a girl aged 10-17 years with multiple sclerosis. The sequencing sample was made of blood. V gene TRBV29-1 combines with J gene TRBJ1-1; weak D call: TRBD1 (5 bases). CDR3 protein: CSVEEGLGGMNTEAFF. For the CDR3, the DNA is TGCAGCGTTGAAGAGGGACTGGGGGGGATGAACACTGAAGCTTTCTTT.